The source of this T cell receptor (beta chain) is a study of control samples from healthy donors and cancer patients. The table came from immunoSEQ multiplex PCR; TCRdb's copy has only in-frame clones and leaves some out. This sample has some 150,000 clones, with approximately 92% found just once. The germline V gene has CDR1 MGHDK and CDR2 SYGVNS. CDR3 length: 12 residues. Between the trimmed V and J ends, which lost 2 bases and 1 base, there was a span of 2 bases. This chain uses TRBV25-1 with TRBJ1-1; D is unclear. Sequences were obtained from blood. This clonotype was sampled from a man younger than 45 in good health. CDR3 sequence (DNA): TGTGCCAGCAGTGAAACGAACACTGAAGCTTTCTTT. Its protein product is CASSETNTEAFF.